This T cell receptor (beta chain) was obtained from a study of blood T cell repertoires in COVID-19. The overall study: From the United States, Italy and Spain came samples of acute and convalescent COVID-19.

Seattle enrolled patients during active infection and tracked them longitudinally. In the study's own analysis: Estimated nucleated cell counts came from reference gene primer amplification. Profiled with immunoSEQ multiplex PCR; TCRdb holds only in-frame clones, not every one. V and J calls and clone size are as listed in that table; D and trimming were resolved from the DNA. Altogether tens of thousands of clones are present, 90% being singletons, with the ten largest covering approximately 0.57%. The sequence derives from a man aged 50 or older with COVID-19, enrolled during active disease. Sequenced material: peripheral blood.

The CDR3 here is CASSVSTSGTNEQFF. DNA of the CDR3: TGTGCCAGCAGCGTTAGTACTAGCGGGACCAATGAGCAGTTCTTC. The gene calls are TRBV11-2 and TRBJ2-1, with TRBD2 matching over 10 bases. From germline, CDR1 is SGHAT and CDR2 FQNNGV. V lost 5 bases to trimming and J lost 6 bases; unmatched junction nucleotides: 7. The CDR3 is 15 amino acids.